This record concerns one T cell receptor beta chain sequence. Its antigen remains unidentified. There are no base qualities to consult, and no much larger clone falls within one base. CDR1 and CDR2, looked up from the germline V gene (reference sequence), are SGHNT and YYREEE. V is reduced by 2 bases and J by 7 bases, leaving a spacing of 16 bases between them. The CDR3 runs 15 amino acids, cysteine and phenylalanine included. Only the CDR3 portion is preserved as DNA: 45 bases, with reading frame beginning at the first base. The entry originates in a study of blood T cell repertoires in COVID-19 (dated by TCRdb to 2019 to 2021). As for the study more broadly: Samples from collaborators originated in the United States, Italy and Spain and spanned both the acute and convalescent phases of COVID-19. The material from the prospective study consisted of cDNA or gDNA derived from T cells, B-cell-depleted T cells, or PBMCs. Subjects who had been exposed to COVID-19, were actively infected with it, or had recovered from it provided the deeply sampled blood TCRbeta repertoires that made up the dataset. The repertoires were released in a freely available public database intended as a resource for research on the immune response to SARS-CoV-2. The samples were drawn from the first 160 participants of the ongoing ImmuneRACE study and from 1,254 subjects provided by 6 global collaborators. Sample metadata almost always included a de-identified subject ID, COVID-19 status, age in years and sex. Where available, HLA class I and class II types were taken from metadata supplied by the sample provider and were not determined by assay-based typing. General study outcomes and caveats: The amount of clinical and demographic metadata varied by source and participant and was provided uncurated.

TCRbeta CDR3 regions were amplified from genomic DNA by means of the immunoSEQ Assay, a bias-controlled multiplex PCR. As for how the authors treated the data: Within the assay, amplification of reference gene primers was used to estimate how many nucleated cells each sample contained. To quantify the absolute abundance of each unique TCRbeta CDR3 rearrangement, sequence reads were collapsed and filtered. For each sample, productive Simpson clonality was calculated by taking the square root of Simpson's diversity index across productive rearrangements. The table comes from immuneACCESS by way of TCRdb, which keeps in-frame sequences with V and J called. Part of the clones is missing from these tables; in studies checked, under half for an unresolved V gene and the rest for unknown reasons. Clone size and V and J calls were adopted from that table, with D and trimming inferred from the DNA. The sample table records 250,000 to 300,000 clones; 70% to 90% of these occur just once. The top ten hold about 1% of the sample.

In the prospective study, participants were 18 to 89 years old, resided in approximately 22 geographic areas of the United States, and were enrolled through a virtual design. To assign participants to cohorts, the prospective study relied on clinical history that participants themselves reported in a screening survey and a study questionnaire. Recovered participants in ImmuneRACE Cohort 3 were defined as having two consecutive negative NP/OP PCR tests, clearance from a healthcare professional, or resolution of symptoms. In the prospective study, whole blood, serum and a nasopharyngeal or oropharyngeal swab were collected from each participant by mobile phlebotomists. Participants in the prospective study had the option to provide additional blood draws and questionnaires over an approximately 2-month period. Before DNA extraction, blood samples from the prospective study were shipped at room temperature or frozen.

The chain employs TRBV5-4 and TRBJ2-4, with TRBD1 as a weak D call on 5 bases. What was sequenced was PBMCs or T cells enriched from blood (not recorded which). This clonotype originated in a young woman who had recovered from COVID-19. DNA sequence: TGTGCCAGCAGCTTCGAACTACAGGACCAGAACATTCAGTACTTC. Its coded protein is CASSFELQDQNIQYF. This CDR3, with the reference TRBV5-4 and TRBJ2-4 proteins standing in past its ends, gives the full variable domain ETGVTQSPTHLIKTRGQQVTLRCSSQSGHNTVSWYQQALGQGPQFIFQYYREEENGRGNFPPRFSGLQFPNYSSELNVNALELDDSALYLCASSFELQDQNIQYFGAGTRLSVL.